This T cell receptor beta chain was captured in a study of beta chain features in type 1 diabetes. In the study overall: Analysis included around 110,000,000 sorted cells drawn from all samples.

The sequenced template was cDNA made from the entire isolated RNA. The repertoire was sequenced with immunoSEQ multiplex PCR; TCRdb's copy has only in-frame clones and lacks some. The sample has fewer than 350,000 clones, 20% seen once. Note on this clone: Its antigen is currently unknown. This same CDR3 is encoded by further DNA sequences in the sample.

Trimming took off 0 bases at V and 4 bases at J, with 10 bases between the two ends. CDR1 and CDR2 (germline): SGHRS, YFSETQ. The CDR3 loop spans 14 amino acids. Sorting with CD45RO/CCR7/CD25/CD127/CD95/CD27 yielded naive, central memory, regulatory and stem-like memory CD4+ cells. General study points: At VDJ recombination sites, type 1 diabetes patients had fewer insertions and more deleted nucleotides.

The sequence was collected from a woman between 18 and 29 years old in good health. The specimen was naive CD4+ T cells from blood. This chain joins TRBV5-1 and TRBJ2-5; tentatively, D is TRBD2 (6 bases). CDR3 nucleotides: TGCGCCAGCAGCTTGGGGCAGGGAGGAGAGACCCAGTACTTC. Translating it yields CASSLGQGGETQYF.